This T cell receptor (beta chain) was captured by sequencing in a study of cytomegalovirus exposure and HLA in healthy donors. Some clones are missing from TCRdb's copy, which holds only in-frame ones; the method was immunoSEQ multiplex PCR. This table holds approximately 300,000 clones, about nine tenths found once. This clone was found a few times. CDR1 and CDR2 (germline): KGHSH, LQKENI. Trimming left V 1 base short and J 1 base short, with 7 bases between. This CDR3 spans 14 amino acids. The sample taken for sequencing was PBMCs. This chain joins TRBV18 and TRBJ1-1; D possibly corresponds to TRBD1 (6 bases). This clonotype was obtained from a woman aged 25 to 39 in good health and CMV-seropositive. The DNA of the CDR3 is TGTGCCAGCTCACCACAGGGACAGAACACTGAAGCTTTCTTT. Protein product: CASSPQGQNTEAFF.